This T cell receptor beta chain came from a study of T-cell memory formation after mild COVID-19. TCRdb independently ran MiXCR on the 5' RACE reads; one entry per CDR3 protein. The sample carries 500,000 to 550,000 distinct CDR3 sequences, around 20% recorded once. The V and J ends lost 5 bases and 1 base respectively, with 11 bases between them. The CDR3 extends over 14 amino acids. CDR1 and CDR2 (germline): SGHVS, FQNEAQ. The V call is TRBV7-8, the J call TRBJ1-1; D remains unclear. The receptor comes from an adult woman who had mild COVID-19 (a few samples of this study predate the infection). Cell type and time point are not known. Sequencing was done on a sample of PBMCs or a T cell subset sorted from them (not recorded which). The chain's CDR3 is CASSPREGNTEAFF. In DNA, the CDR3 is TGTGCCAGCAGCCCCCGCGAAGGGAACACTGAAGCTTTCTTT.